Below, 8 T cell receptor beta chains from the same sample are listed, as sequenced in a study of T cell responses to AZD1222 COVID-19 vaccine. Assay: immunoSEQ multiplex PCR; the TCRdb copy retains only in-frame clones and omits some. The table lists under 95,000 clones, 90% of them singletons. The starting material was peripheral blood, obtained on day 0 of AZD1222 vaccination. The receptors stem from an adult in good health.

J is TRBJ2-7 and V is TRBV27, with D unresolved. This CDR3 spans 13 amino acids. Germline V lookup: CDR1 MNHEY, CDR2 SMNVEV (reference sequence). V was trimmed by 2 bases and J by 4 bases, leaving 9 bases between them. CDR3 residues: CASSLTDGYEQYF. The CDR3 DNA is TGTGCCAGCAGTTTAACCGACGGGTACGAGCAGTACTTC.

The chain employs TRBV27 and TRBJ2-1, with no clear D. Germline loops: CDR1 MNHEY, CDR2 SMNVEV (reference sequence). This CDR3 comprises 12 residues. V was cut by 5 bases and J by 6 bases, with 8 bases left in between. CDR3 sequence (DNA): TGTGCCAGCAGTCTCACCCGCAATGAGCAGTTCTTC. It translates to CASSLTRNEQFF.

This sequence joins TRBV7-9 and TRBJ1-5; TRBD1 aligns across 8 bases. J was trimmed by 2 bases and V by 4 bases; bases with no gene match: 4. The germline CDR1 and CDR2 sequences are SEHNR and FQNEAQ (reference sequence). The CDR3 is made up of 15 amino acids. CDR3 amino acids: CASSSDRAGNQPQHF. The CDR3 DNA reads TGTGCCAGCAGCTCGGACAGGGCTGGCAATCAGCCCCAGCATTTT.

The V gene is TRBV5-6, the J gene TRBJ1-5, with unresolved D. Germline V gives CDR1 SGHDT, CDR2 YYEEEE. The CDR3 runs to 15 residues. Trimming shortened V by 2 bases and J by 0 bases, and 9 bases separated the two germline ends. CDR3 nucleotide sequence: TGTGCCAGCAGCTTACGGGGAGGTAGCAATCAGCCCCAGCATTTT. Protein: CASSLRGGSNQPQHF.

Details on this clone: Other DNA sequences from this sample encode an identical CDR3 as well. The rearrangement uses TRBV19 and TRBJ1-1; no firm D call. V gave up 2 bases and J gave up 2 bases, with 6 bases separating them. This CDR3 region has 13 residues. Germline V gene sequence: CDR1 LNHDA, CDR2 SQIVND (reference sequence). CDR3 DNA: TGTGCCAGTAGTATATCGGTAAACACTGAAGCTTTCTTT. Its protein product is CASSISVNTEAFF.

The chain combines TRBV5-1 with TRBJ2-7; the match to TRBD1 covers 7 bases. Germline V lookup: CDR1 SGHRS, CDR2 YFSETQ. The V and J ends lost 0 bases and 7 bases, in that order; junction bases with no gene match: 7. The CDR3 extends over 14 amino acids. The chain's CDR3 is CASSLGDRVAEQYF. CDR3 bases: TGCGCCAGCAGCTTGGGTGACAGGGTGGCAGAGCAGTACTTC.

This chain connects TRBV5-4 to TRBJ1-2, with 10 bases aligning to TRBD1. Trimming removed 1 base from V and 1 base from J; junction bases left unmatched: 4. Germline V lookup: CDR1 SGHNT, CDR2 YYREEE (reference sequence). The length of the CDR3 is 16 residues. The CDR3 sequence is CASSLRGTGDNYGYTF. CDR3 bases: TGTGCCAGCAGCTTGAGAGGGACAGGGGATAACTATGGCTACACCTTC.

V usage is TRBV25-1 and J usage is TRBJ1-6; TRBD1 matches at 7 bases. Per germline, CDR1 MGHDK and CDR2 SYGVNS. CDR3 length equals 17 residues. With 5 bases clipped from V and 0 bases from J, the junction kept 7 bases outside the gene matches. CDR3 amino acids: CASSKRQGPSYNSPLHF. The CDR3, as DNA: TGTGCCAGCAGTAAACGACAGGGCCCCTCCTATAATTCACCCCTCCACTTT. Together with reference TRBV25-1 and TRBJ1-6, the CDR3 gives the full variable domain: EADIYQTPRYLVIGTGKKITLECSQTMGHDKMYWYQQDPGMELHLIHYSYGVNSTEKGDLSSESTVSRIRTEHFPLTLESARPSHTSQYLCASSKRQGPSYNSPLHFGNGTRLTVT.